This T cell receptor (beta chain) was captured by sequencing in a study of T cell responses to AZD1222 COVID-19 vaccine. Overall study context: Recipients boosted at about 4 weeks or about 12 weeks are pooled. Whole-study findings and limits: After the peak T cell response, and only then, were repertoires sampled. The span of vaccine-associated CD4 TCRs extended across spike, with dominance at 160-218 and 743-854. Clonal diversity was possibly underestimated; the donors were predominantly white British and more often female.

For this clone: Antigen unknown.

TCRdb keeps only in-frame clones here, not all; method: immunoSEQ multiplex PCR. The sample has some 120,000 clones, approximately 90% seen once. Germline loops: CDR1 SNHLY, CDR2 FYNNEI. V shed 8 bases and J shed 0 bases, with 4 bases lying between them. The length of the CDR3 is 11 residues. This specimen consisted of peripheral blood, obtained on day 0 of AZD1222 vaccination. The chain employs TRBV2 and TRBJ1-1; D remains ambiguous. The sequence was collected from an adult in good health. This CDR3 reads CASAVNTEAFF. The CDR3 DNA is TGTGCCAGCGCAGTGAACACTGAAGCTTTCTTT.